This record looks at one TCR beta chain sequence and its context. What it recognizes is unknown. The CDR3 loop spans 13 amino acids. V trimming: 3 bases; J trimming: 10 bases; junction bases outside the gene matches: 6. Germline CDR1 reads SGDLS; CDR2 reads YYNGEE. The sample belongs to a study of a mutant IDH1 vaccine in newly diagnosed glioma. The time point was: week 47, end of study. The study gave 300 ug of mutant IDH1 20-mer peptide per vaccine dose, with topical imiquimod. Only in-frame clones appear in the TCRdb table, and some are missing; sequencing was by immunoSEQ multiplex PCR. The sample lists around 94,000 clones, over 85% occurring once.

This chain links TRBV9 with TRBJ2-1; 8 nucleotides match TRBD2. The source of this sequence is a woman aged 45-59 years with glioma. The sample consisted of PBMCs, taken from a glioma patient whose treatment included an IDH1 peptide vaccine. DNA of the CDR3: TGTGCCAGCAGCGGAATTAGCGGGACCGAGCAGTTCTTC. It yields the protein CASSGISGTEQFF.